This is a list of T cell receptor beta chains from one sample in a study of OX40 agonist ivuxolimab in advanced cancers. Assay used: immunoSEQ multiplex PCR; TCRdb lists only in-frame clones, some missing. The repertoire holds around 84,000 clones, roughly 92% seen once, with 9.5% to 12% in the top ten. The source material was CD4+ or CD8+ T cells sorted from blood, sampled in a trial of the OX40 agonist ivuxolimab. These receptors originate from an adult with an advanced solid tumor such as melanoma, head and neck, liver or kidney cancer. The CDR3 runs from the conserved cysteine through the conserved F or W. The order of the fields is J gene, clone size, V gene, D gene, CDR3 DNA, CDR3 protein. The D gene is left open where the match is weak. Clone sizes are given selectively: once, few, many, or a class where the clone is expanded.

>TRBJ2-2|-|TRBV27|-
TGTGCCAGCAGTCTTCCGGGACTGACAGACGGGACCGGGGAGCTGTTTTTT
CASSLPGLTDGTGELFF
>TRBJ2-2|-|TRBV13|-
TGTGCCAGCACTGCGCACGGGGAGCTGTTTTTT
CASTAHGELFF
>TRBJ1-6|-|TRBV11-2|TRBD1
TGTGCCAGCAGCCACAGGGGGAATAATTCACCCCTCCACTTT
CASSHRGNNSPLHF
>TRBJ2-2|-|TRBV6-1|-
TGTGCCAGCAGTGAGGAAGGTAGTGTGAGGGAGCTGTTTTTT
CASSEEGSVRELFF
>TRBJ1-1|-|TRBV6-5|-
TGTGCCAGCAAAGGGTACTTTGGCACTGAAGCTTTCTTT
CASKGYFGTEAFF
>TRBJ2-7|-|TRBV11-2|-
TGTGCCAGCAGCTTAGTGGCAAGCCCTCTTCGGCCAAACGAGCAGTACTTC
CASSLVASPLRPNEQYF
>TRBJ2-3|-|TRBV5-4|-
TGTGCCAGCACCCTCCTACAGGGACCCCCTAGCACAGATACGCAGTATTTT
CASTLLQGPPSTDTQYF
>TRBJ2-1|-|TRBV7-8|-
TGTGCCAGCAGCCATACGGCGGGGACGAGCTCCTACAATGAGCAGTTCTTC
CASSHTAGTSSYNEQFF
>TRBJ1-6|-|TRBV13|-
TGTGCCAGCAGCTTAGGGGCGGGACCCTTTAAAAATTCACCCCTCCACTTT
CASSLGAGPFKNSPLHF
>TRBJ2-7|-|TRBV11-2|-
TGTGCCAGCAGCTTCTCTCAGGTTCCACAACTCTACGAGCAGTACTTC
CASSFSQVPQLYEQYF
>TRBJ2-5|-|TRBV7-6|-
TGTGCCAGCAGCTTAGCGGGGGGGGCTAGAGAGACCCAGTACTTC
CASSLAGGARETQYF
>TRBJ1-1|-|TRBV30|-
TGTGCCTGGAGTTGGGCAGGTTTAGGAACTGAAGCTTTCTTT
CAWSWAGLGTEAFF
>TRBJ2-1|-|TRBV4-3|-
TGCGCCAGCAGCCACGGGGTAGGGTACAATGAGCAGTTCTTC
CASSHGVGYNEQFF
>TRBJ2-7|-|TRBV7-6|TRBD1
TGTGCCAGCAGCTTAGAGGTTTCCGGCGCGTACAGGGGCGAGCAGTACTTC
CASSLEVSGAYRGEQYF
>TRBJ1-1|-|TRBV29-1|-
TGCAGCGTTCTAGGGGGGGCTGAAGCTTTCTTT
CSVLGGAEAFF
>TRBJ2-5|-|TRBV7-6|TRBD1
TGTGCCAGCAGCTTATACACAGGGGGCACTTGGGAGACCCAGTACTTC
CASSLYTGGTWETQYF
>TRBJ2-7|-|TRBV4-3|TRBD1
TGCGCCAGCAGCCCTGGGACAGGGTCAGGCGAGCAGTACTTC
CASSPGTGSGEQYF
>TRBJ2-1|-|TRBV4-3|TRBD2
TGCGCCAGCAGCCAAGAGGCTAGCGGGGCCACTCTGGATGAGCAGTTCTTC
CASSQEASGATLDEQFF
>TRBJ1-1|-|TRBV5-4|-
TGTGCCAGCAGCTTAGGGGAAGGGGCTTTCTTT
CASSLGEGAFF
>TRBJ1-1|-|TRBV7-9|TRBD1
TGTGCCAGCAGCTTACCCCCGACGACAGGGGACACTGAAGCTTTCTTT
CASSLPPTTGDTEAFF
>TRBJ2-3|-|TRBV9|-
TGTGCCAGCAGCGTAGGGAAAGATACGCAGTATTTT
CASSVGKDTQYF
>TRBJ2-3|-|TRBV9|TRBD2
TGTGCCAGCAGCGTAGCTAGCGGGGGGGTGGCAGATACGCAGTATTTT
CASSVASGGVADTQYF
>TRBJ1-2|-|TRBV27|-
TGTGCCAGCAGTTTTCAGGGGTTTAACTATGGCTACACCTTC
CASSFQGFNYGYTF
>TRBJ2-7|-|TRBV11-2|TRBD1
TGTGCCAGCAGCTCGACAGGGGGCGGATACGAGCAGTACTTC
CASSSTGGGYEQYF
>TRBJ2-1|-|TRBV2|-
TGTGCCAGCCAAGGCAATGAGCAGTTCTTC
CASQGNEQFF
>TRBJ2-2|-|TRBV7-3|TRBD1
TGTGCCAGCAGCTCCACAGGGGGGAACACCGGGGAGCTGTTTTTT
CASSSTGGNTGELFF
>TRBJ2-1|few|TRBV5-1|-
TGCGCCAGCAGCTCCCTACCACGGACGCAAGGCCCTCTCAATGAGCAGTTCTTC
CASSSLPRTQGPLNEQFF
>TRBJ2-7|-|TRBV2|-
TGTGCCAGCAGTGAAATGCAGGGCTCTATCTACGAGCAGTACTTC
CASSEMQGSIYEQYF
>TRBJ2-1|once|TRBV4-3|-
TGCGCCAGCAGCCAAGATCCCGGCCGGTACAATGAGCAGTTCTTC
CASSQDPGRYNEQFF
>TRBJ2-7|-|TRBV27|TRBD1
TGTGCCAGCAGTCTACGGACAGGGACGGGGGAGCAGTACTTC
CASSLRTGTGEQYF
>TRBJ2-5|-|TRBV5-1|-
TGCGCCAGCAGCTTGGCCATCTTCCAAAATGTGGAGACCCAGTACTTC
CASSLAIFQNVETQYF
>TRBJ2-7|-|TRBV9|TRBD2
TGTGCCAGCAGCGTTAGCGGGAACTCCTACGAGCAGTACTTC
CASSVSGNSYEQYF
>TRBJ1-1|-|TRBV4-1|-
TGCGCCAGCAGCCCCCGTGGGCTGAACACTGAAGCTTTCTTT
CASSPRGLNTEAFF
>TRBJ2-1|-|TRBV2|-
TGTGCCAGCTGGGGGGTCGAGCAGTTCTTC
CASWGVEQFF
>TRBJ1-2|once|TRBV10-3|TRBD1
TGTGCCATCAGTGGCGGACAGGGGCCCCAGTTATACTATGGCTACACCTTC
CAISGGQGPQLYYGYTF
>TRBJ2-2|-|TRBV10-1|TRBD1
TGCGCCAGCAGCGATGACAGGGGATGGACCGGGGAGCTGTTTTTT
CASSDDRGWTGELFF
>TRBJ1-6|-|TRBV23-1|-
TGCGCCAGCCTCCCTTGGAGGAGGGTCCCCTATAATTCACCCCTCCACTTT
CASLPWRRVPYNSPLHF
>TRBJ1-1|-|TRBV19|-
TGTGCCAGCGGAGACTTTCGGGGGACGGACACTGAAGCTTTCTTT
CASGDFRGTDTEAFF
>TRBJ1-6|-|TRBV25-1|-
TGTGCCAGCAGATTGACATTGCAAGGGGATTCACCCCTCCACTTT
CASRLTLQGDSPLHF
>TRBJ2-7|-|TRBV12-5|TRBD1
TGTGCTAGTGCCATCGGGACAGGGGGATCCTACGAGCAGTACTTC
CASAIGTGGSYEQYF
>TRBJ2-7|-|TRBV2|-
TGTGCCAGGGGGTCCGGGCGACCTCCCTACGAGCAGTACTTC
CARGSGRPPYEQYF
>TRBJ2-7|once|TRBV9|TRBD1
TGTGCCAGCAGCCGAGACAGGGACGAGCAGTACTTC
CASSRDRDEQYF
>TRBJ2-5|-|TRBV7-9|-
TGTGCCAGCAGCCCCAGTAGGTTACAAGAGACCCAGTACTTC
CASSPSRLQETQYF
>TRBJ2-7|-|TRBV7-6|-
TGTGCCAGCAGCTTAGAGACAGCCTACGAGCAGTACTTC
CASSLETAYEQYF
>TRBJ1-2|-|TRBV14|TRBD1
TGTGCCAGCAGCCAAGATTGGGACAGGGGAAGTCATTGTGGCTACACCTTC
CASSQDWDRGSHCGYTF
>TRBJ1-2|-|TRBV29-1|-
TGCAGCCCGCGAGGGGGTTTCTTC
CSPRGGFF
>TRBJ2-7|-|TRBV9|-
TGTGCCAGCAGCGTAGCCCCAGAAGTCTACGAGCAGTACTTC
CASSVAPEVYEQYF
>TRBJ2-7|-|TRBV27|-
TGTGCCAGCAGTGACCTCGTGGAGCAGTACTTC
CASSDLVEQYF
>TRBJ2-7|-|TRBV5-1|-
TGCGCCAGCAGCACCCCTTACGAGCAGTACTTC
CASSTPYEQYF
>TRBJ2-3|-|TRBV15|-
TGTGCCACCAGCAGAGGTCCCCCAGGCGGCCTCACAGATACGCAGTATTTT
CATSRGPPGGLTDTQYF
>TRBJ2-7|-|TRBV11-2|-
TGTGCCAGCAGCCCTGCGAAACAGTACTTC
CASSPAKQYF
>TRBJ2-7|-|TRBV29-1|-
TGCAGCGTTGTGGCGGGTTGGGAGCAGTACTTC
CSVVAGWEQYF
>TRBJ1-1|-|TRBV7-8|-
TGTGCCAGCAGCTTCTCAGGGGTGGCTGAAGCTTTCTTT
CASSFSGVAEAFF
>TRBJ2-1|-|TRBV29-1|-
TGCAGCGTTGATGGGGCCGAGCAGTTCTTC
CSVDGAEQFF
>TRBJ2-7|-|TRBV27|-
TGTGCCAGCAGTTTGACGGGAGCCTACGAGCAGTACTTC
CASSLTGAYEQYF
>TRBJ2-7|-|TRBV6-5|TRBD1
TGTGCCAGCAGCTTAGGGGGGACAGGGTCCTACGAGCAGTACTTC
CASSLGGTGSYEQYF
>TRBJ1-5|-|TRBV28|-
TGTGCCAGCAGCTACCGCTCTGTAGGGGGTAATAGCAATCAGCCCCAGCATTTT
CASSYRSVGGNSNQPQHF
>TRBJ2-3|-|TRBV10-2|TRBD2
TGCGCCAGCAATAACGGGGGGGCCGCAGATACGCAGTATTTT
CASNNGGAADTQYF
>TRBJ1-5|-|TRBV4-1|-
TGCGCCAGCAGCCAAGAGGGGACGGGGCCCCAGCATTTT
CASSQEGTGPQHF